This T cell receptor (beta chain) originates from a study of CD8+ T cells in alopecia areata. Sorted populations comprised CD4+ and CD8+ T cells obtained from PBMCs. The CDR3 covers 13 residues. The germline V gene has CDR1 KGHSH and CDR2 LQKENI. Trimming stripped 5 bases from V and 0 bases from J, with 8 bases between. Findings and caveats of the study: An increase in clonality over normal scalp was evident in lesional scalp, especially alopecia totalis/universalis. Scalp samples also yield sequences of resident alphabeta T cells from normal skin.

As to this clone: Its antigen remains unidentified.

Extracted from the samples, RNA was reverse transcribed into cDNA to serve as the sequencing template. Method: immunoSEQ multiplex PCR; TCRdb's copy keeps in-frame clones and lacks some. The table records over 150,000 clones, roughly three fifths of them present only once. This chain links TRBV18 with TRBJ2-7, with no clear D. The clonotype was recovered from a human donor in good health. The sequencing input was CD8+ T cells sorted from blood. CDR3 DNA: TGTGCCAGCTCAGGTCCACACTCCTACGAGCAGTACTTC. As protein: CASSGPHSYEQYF.